A selection of T cell receptor beta chains follows, all from one sample in a study of regulatory T cells in long-lasting Graves disease. One entry per CDR3 protein, called by TCRdb with MiXCR from the multiplex PCR reads. The sample holds roughly 420,000 distinct CDR3 sequences; 14% are singletons and the top ten take about 15%. Separately, the same data were catalogued under a study of T cells in Graves' hyperthyroidism and ophthalmopathy.

The sample was peripheral blood mononuclear cells (PBMCs), taken at new diagnosis, from a patient treated with antithyroid drugs. Every receptor here comes from a woman in her forties or fifties with Graves disease. Each CDR3 is given with its conserved first and last residue. The D gene is left open where the match is weak. Not all rows give a size; the values are once, few, many and, for expanded clones, a class.

clone_size: few; v_call: TRBV7-7; j_call: TRBJ2-4; d_call: .; cdr3_aa: CASSFVSGELYPDF; cdr3_nt: TGTGCCAGCAGCTTCGTCTCAGGGGAACTGTATCCCGACTTC
clone_size: few; v_call: TRBV9; j_call: TRBJ1-2; d_call: .; cdr3_aa: CASSVDVVTYGYTF; cdr3_nt: TGTGCCAGCAGCGTAGATGTGGTTACCTATGGCTACACCTTC
clone_size: many; v_call: TRBV18; j_call: TRBJ1-1; d_call: .; cdr3_aa: CASSPPTGMTEAFF; cdr3_nt: TGTGCCAGCTCACCGCCAACAGGGATGACTGAAGCTTTCTTT
clone_size: many; v_call: TRBV6-1; j_call: TRBJ1-5; d_call: .; cdr3_aa: CASSEGVEGHQPQHF; cdr3_nt: TGTGCCAGCAGTGAGGGGGTGGAAGGGCATCAGCCCCAGCATTTT
clone_size: many; v_call: TRBV18; j_call: TRBJ2-1; d_call: .; cdr3_aa: CASSPTGNQFNEQFF; cdr3_nt: TGTGCCAGCTCACCAACCGGGAACCAGTTCAATGAGCAGTTCTTC
clone_size: many; v_call: TRBV7-9; j_call: TRBJ2-7; d_call: .; cdr3_aa: CASSLLGDEQYF; cdr3_nt: TGTGCCAGCAGCTTATTGGGAGACGAGCAGTACTTC
clone_size: many; v_call: TRBV7-9; j_call: TRBJ2-1; d_call: .; cdr3_aa: CASSSQGEQFF; cdr3_nt: TGTGCCAGCAGCTCCCAGGGTGAGCAGTTCTTC
clone_size: many; v_call: TRBV10-3; j_call: TRBJ1-1; d_call: TRBD1; cdr3_aa: CAISEGQGFVNTEAFF; cdr3_nt: TGTGCCATCAGTGAGGGACAGGGATTTGTGAACACTGAAGCTTTCTTT
clone_size: .; v_call: TRBV6-1; j_call: TRBJ1-6; d_call: TRBD1; cdr3_aa: CASSPWTGVPSPLHF; cdr3_nt: TGTGCCAGCAGTCCTTGGACAGGGGTTCCTTCACCCCTCCACTTT
clone_size: many; v_call: TRBV28; j_call: TRBJ2-5; d_call: .; cdr3_aa: CASGDDSIQETQYF; cdr3_nt: TGTGCCAGCGGGGACGACAGTATACAAGAGACCCAGTACTTC
clone_size: many; v_call: TRBV5-1; j_call: TRBJ2-7; d_call: TRBD1; cdr3_aa: CASRPGQGIISLYEQYF; cdr3_nt: TGCGCCAGCAGGCCAGGACAGGGGATCATATCGCTCTACGAGCAGTACTTC
clone_size: .; v_call: TRBV5-6; j_call: TRBJ2-7; d_call: TRBD1; cdr3_aa: CASRPPPGQGTDEQYF; cdr3_nt: TGTGCCAGCAGGCCCCCCCCCGGACAGGGGACCGACGAGCAGTACTTC
clone_size: .; v_call: TRBV7-6; j_call: TRBJ1-1; d_call: TRBD1; cdr3_aa: CASSPLAGQSGFMNTEAFF; cdr3_nt: TGTGCCAGCAGCCCGCTTGCGGGACAGTCGGGGTTCATGAACACTGAAGCTTTCTTT
clone_size: .; v_call: TRBV6-5; j_call: TRBJ1-5; d_call: .; cdr3_aa: CASSYFGDQPQHF; cdr3_nt: TGTGCCAGCAGTTACTTCGGGGATCAGCCCCAGCATTTT
clone_size: .; v_call: TRBV6-2/TRBV6-3; j_call: TRBJ2-7; d_call: .; cdr3_aa: CASSEQGPSGEQYF; cdr3_nt: TGTGCCAGCAGTGAACAGGGACCCTCCGGCGAGCAGTACTTC
clone_size: many; v_call: TRBV6-1; j_call: TRBJ2-5; d_call: TRBD2; cdr3_aa: CASSDTGTSGQETQYF; cdr3_nt: TGTGCCAGCAGTGACACCGGGACTAGCGGACAAGAGACCCAGTACTTC
clone_size: .; v_call: TRBV12-3/TRBV12-4; j_call: TRBJ2-5; d_call: .; cdr3_aa: CASSLAVLETQYF; cdr3_nt: TGTGCCAGCAGTTTAGCGGTACTGGAGACCCAGTACTTC
clone_size: few; v_call: TRBV10-1; j_call: TRBJ2-7; d_call: TRBD2; cdr3_aa: CASSEFSSGSIYEQYF; cdr3_nt: TGCGCCAGCAGTGAGTTCTCTAGCGGGAGTATCTACGAGCAGTACTTC
clone_size: many; v_call: TRBV12-3/TRBV12-4; j_call: TRBJ1-2; d_call: .; cdr3_aa: CASSPDGAGYTF; cdr3_nt: TGTGCCAGCAGCCCAGATGGGGCTGGCTACACCTTC
clone_size: many; v_call: TRBV7-9; j_call: TRBJ2-1; d_call: TRBD1; cdr3_aa: CASSSDRRQTNEQFF; cdr3_nt: TGTGCCAGCAGCTCGGACAGGCGACAGACCAATGAGCAGTTCTTC
clone_size: many; v_call: TRBV30; j_call: TRBJ1-2; d_call: .; cdr3_aa: CAWRRDFGYGYTF; cdr3_nt: TGTGCCTGGAGAAGGGACTTTGGCTATGGCTACACCTTC
clone_size: few; v_call: TRBV4-1; j_call: TRBJ2-2; d_call: .; cdr3_aa: CASSQGVGNTGELFF; cdr3_nt: TGCGCCAGCAGCCAAGGAGTGGGCAATACCGGGGAGCTGTTTTTT
clone_size: many; v_call: TRBV3-1; j_call: TRBJ2-1; d_call: .; cdr3_aa: CASSQEVWDRYNEQFF; cdr3_nt: TGTGCCAGCAGCCAAGAGGTCTGGGACCGCTACAATGAGCAGTTCTTC
clone_size: many; v_call: TRBV2; j_call: TRBJ2-3; d_call: .; cdr3_aa: CAGQISDTQYF; cdr3_nt: TGTGCCGGCCAAATTTCAGATACGCAGTATTTT
clone_size: many; v_call: TRBV28; j_call: TRBJ2-3; d_call: TRBD2; cdr3_aa: CASSLLAGDTDTQYF; cdr3_nt: TGTGCCAGCAGCCTACTAGCGGGAGACACAGATACGCAGTATTTT
clone_size: few; v_call: TRBV30; j_call: TRBJ1-1; d_call: .; cdr3_aa: CAWTGARLEAFF; cdr3_nt: TGTGCCTGGACCGGCGCACGACTTGAAGCTTTCTTT
clone_size: many; v_call: TRBV2; j_call: TRBJ2-7; d_call: TRBD2; cdr3_aa: CASSSLIAGVPYEQYF; cdr3_nt: TGTGCCAGCAGTTCGCTAATAGCGGGAGTTCCCTACGAGCAGTACTTC
clone_size: .; v_call: TRBV6-1; j_call: TRBJ1-1; d_call: .; cdr3_aa: CASSGRGAGDTEAFF; cdr3_nt: TGTGCCAGCAGTGGCCGTGGGGCGGGGGACACTGAAGCTTTCTTT
clone_size: .; v_call: TRBV28; j_call: TRBJ2-3; d_call: TRBD1; cdr3_aa: CASGQAATDTQYF; cdr3_nt: TGTGCCAGCGGACAGGCGGCCACAGATACGCAGTATTTT